The present T cell receptor beta chain was sequenced within a study of T-cell reconstitution after alpha-beta-depleted transplantation in children. Study-level results: A year had passed since transplant, and T-cell counts and diversity by then came mostly from newly produced T cells. Alpha-beta T cells present about two months after transplant were reported to originate from several hundred expanded graft clones. Several patients had high TCRbeta diversity at day 60; it came from surviving recipient T cells and thymic progenitors.

Unique molecular identifiers were incorporated when the TCRbeta library was constructed. Via MiXCR, TCRdb re-called the PCR reads, giving one row per CDR3 protein. The table includes a few hundred thousand distinct CDR3 sequences, roughly 13% detected once. With respect to this clonotype: Its antigen is undetermined.

Trimming removed 1 base at V and 3 bases at J, with 12 bases between. Germline assignment: CDR1 LNHDA and CDR2 SQIVND (reference sequence). The CDR3 spans 15 residues. The receptor's source is a male patient aged 10 to 17 who had a stem cell transplant for acute myeloid leukemia, so the T cells may come from the graft donor. The source was PBMCs, mostly from graft donor cells, collected 360 days after TCRalphabeta/CD19-depleted stem cell transplant. This chain joins TRBV19 and TRBJ1-1; no definite D call. CDR3 nucleotide sequence: TGTGCCAGTAGTATAGTGCCGGACGTTCACACTGAAGCTTTCTTT. Translation gives CASSIVPDVHTEAFF.